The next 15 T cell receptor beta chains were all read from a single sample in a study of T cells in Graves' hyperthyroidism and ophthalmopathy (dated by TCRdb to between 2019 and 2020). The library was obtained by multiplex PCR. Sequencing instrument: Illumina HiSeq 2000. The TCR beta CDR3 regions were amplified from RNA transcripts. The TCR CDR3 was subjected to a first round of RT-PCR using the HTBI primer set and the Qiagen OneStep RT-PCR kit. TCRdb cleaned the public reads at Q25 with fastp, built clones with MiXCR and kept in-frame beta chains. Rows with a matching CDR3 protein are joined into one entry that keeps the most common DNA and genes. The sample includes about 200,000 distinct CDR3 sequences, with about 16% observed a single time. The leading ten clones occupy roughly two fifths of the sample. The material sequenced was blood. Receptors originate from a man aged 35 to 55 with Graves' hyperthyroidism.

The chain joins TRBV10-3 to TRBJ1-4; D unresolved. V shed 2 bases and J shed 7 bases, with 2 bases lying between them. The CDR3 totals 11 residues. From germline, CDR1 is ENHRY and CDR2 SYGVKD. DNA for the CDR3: TGTGCCATCAGTGAGGGTGAAAAACTGTTTTTT. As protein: CAISEGEKLFF.

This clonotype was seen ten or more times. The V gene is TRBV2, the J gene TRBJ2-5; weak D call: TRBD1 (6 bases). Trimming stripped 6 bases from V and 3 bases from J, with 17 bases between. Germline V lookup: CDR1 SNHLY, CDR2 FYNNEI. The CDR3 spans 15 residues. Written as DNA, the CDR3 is TGTGCCAGCAGGTTAACCGGGACACCTGAAGAGACCCAGTACTTC. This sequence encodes CASRLTGTPEETQYF.

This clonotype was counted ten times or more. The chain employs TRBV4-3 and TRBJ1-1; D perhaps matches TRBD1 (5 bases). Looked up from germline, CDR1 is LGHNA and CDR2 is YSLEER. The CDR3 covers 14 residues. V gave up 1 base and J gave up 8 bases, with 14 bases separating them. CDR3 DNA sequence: TGCGCCAGCAGCCAAGGGGACCGGGAAGACGAAGCTTTCTTT. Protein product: CASSQGDREDEAFF.

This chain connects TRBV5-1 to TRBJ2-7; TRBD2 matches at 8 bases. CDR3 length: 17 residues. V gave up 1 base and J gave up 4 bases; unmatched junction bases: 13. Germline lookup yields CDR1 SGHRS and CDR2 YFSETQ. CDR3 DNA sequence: TGCGCCAGCAGCTTGACTACAGGACGGGGGGGAAGGTACGAGCAGTACTTC. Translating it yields CASSLTTGRGGRYEQYF.

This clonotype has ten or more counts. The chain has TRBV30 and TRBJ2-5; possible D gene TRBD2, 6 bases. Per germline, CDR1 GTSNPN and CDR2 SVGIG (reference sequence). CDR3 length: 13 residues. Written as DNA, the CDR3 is TGTGCGCTGGAAGTCGGAGGGTCCGAGACCCAGTACTTC. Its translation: CALEVGGSETQYF. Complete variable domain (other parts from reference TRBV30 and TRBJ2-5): SQTIHQWPATLVQPVGSPLSLECTVEGTSNPNLYWYRQAAGRGLQLLFYSVGIGQISSEVPQNLSASRPQDRQFILSSKKLLLSDSGFYLCALEVGGSETQYFGPGTRLLVL.

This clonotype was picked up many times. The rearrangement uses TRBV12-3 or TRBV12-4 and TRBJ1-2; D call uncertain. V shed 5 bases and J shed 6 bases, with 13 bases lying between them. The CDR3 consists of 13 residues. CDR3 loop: CASSRTEKDGYTF. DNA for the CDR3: TGTGCCAGCAGTCGGACGGAGAAGGATGGCTACACCTTC.

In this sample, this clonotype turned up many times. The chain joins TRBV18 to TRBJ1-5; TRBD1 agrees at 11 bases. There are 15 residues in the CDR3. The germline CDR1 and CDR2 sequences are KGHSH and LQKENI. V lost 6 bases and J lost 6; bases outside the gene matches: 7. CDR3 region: CASSPRDRGSQPQHF. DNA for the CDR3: TGTGCCAGCTCGCCTCGGGACAGGGGGAGTCAGCCCCAGCATTTT. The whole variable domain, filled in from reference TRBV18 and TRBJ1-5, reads NAGVMQNPRHLVRRRGQEARLRCSPMKGHSHVYWYRQLPEEGLKFMVYLQKENIIDESGMPKERFSAEFPKEGPSILRIQQVVRGDSAAYFCASSPRDRGSQPQHFGDGTRLSIL.

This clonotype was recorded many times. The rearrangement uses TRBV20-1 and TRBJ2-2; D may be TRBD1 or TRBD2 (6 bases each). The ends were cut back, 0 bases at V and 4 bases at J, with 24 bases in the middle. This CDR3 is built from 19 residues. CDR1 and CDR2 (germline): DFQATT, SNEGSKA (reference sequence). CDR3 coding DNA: TGCAGTGCTAGAGAGACGGGGGCGATCCATGAACAGGGCACCGGGGAGCTGTTTTTT. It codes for CSARETGAIHEQGTGELFF.

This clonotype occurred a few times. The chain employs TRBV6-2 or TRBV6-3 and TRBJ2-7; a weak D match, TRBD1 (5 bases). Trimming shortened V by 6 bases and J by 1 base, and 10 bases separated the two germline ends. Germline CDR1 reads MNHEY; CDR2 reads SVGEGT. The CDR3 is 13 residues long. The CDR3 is CASRDTRSYEQYF. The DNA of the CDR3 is TGTGCCAGCAGGGACACCAGGTCCTACGAGCAGTACTTC.

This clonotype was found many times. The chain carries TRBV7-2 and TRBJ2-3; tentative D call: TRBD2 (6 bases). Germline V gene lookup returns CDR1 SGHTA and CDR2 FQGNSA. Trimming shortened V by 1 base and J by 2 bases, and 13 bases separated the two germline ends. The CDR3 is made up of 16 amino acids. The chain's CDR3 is CASSLEVRDFTDTQYF. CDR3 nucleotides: TGTGCCAGCAGCTTAGAGGTCCGGGACTTCACAGATACGCAGTATTTT. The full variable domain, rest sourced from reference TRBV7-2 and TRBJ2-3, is GAGVSQSPSNKVTEKGKDVELRCDPISGHTALYWYRQSLGQGLEFLIYFQGNSAPDKSGLPSDRFSAERTGGSVSTLTIQRTQQEDSAVYLCASSLEVRDFTDTQYFGPGTRLTVL.

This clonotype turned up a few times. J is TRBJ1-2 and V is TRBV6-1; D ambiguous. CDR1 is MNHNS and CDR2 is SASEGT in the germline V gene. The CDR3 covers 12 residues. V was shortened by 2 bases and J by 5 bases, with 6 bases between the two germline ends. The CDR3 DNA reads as TGTGCCAGCAGTGAATCCGGGTATGGCTACACCTTC. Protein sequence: CASSESGYGYTF.

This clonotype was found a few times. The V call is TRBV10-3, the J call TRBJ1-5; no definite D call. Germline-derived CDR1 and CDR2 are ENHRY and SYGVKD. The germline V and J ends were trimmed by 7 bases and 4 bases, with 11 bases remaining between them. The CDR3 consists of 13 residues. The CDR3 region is CAIKIGLNQPQHF. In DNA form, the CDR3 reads TGTGCCATCAAGATCGGCTTAAATCAGCCCCAGCATTTT.

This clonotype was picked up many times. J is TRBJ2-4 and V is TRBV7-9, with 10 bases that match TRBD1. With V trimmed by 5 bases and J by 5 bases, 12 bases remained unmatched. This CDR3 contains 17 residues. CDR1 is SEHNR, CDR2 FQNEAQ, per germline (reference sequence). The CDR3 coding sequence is TGTGCCAGCAGCCCCTCCGACCGGGACAGGGGCGAAAACATTCAGTACTTC. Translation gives CASSPSDRDRGENIQYF.

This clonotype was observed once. The CDR3 DNA reads TGCAGTGCTTCGGGGGACGACGACCCGAATGAAGCTTTCTTT. Encoded protein: CSASGDDDPNEAFF. J is TRBJ1-1 and V is TRBV20-1; D perhaps matches TRBD1 (5 bases). Trimming left V 5 bases short and J 7 bases short, with 20 bases between. This CDR3 has 14 residues. Germline CDR1 reads DFQATT; CDR2 reads SNEGSKA (reference sequence).

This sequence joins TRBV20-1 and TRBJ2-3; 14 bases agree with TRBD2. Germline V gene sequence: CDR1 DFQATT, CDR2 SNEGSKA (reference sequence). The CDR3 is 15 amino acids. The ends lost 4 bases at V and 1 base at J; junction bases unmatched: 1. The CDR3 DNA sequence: TGCAGTGCTATGGGACTAGCGGGGGGCACAGATACGCAGTATTTT. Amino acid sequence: CSAMGLAGGTDTQYF.